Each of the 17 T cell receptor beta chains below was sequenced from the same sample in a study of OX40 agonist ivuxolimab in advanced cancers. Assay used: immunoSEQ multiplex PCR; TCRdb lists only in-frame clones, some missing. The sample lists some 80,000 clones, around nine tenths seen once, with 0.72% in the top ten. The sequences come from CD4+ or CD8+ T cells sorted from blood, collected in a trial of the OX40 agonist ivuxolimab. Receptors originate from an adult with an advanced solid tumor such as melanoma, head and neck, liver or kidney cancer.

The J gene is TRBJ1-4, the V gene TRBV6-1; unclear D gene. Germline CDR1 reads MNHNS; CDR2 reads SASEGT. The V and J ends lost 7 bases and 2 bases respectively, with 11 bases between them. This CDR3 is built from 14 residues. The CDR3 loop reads CASTLTPTNEKLFF. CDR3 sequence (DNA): TGTGCCAGCACCCTGACCCCGACTAATGAAAAACTGTTTTTT.

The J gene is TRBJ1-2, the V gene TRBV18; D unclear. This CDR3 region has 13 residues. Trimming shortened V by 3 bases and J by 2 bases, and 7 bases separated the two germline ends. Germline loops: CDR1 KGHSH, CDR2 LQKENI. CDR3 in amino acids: CASSPTVNYGYTF. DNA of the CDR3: TGTGCCAGCTCACCGACGGTAAACTATGGCTACACCTTC.

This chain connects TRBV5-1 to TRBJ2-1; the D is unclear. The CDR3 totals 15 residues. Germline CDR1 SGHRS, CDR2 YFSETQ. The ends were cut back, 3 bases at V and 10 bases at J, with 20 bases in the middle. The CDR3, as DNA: TGCGCCAGCAGCTATATCGAGACGTCAAACGGAGAGCAGTTCTTC. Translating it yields CASSYIETSNGEQFF.

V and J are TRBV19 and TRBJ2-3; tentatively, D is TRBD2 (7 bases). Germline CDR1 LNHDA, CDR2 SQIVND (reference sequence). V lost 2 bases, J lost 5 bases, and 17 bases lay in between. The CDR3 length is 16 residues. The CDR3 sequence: CASSIPRGAEGDTQYF. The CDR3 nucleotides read TGTGCCAGTAGTATACCCCGGGGGGCCGAGGGAGATACGCAGTATTTT. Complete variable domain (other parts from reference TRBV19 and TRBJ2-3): DGGITQSPKYLFRKEGQNVTLSCEQNLNHDAMYWYRQDPGQGLRLIYYSQIVNDFQKGDIAEGYSVSREKKESFPLTVTSAQKNPTAFYLCASSIPRGAEGDTQYFGPGTRLTVL.

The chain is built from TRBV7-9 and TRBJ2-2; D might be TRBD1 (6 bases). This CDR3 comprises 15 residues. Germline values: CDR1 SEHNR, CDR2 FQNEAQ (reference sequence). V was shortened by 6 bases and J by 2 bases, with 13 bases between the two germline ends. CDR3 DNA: TGTGCCAGCAGGCCTGGACAGACTAACACCGGGGAGCTGTTTTTT. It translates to CASRPGQTNTGELFF.

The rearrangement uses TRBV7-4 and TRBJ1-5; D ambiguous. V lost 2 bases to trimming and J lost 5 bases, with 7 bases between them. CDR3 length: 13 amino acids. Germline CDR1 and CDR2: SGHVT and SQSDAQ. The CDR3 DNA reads TGTGCCAGCAGCTTATGGGGTTATCAGCCCCAGCATTTT. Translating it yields CASSLWGYQPQHF.

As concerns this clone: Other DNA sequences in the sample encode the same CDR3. The CDR3 DNA sequence: TGTGCCTGCCCAGGGAGATTGAACACCGGGGAGCTGTTTTTT. Amino acids: CACPGRLNTGELFF. V gene TRBV30 combines with J gene TRBJ2-2, with D perhaps matching TRBD1 or TRBD2 (5 bases each). V was trimmed by 6 bases and J by 1 base, leaving 12 bases between them. The CDR3 is 14 amino acids. Per the germline V gene, CDR1 is GTSNPN and CDR2 is SVGIG (reference sequence).

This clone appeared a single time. CDR3 loop: CASGYGQGRRGYTF. CDR3 sequence (DNA): TGTGCTAGTGGCTATGGACAGGGACGTCGGGGCTACACCTTC. The chain recombines TRBV12-5 with TRBJ1-2, with TRBD1 matching over 8 bases. V trimming: 6 bases; J trimming: 8 bases; junction bases outside the gene matches: 11. CDR1 and CDR2 from the germline V gene are LGHNT and FRNRAP. This CDR3 is built from 14 residues.

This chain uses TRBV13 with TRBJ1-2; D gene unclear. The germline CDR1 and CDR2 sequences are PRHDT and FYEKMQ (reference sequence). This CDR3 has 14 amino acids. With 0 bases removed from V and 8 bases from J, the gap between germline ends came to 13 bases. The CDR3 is CASSLGLSPEGYTF. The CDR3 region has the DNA TGTGCCAGCAGCTTAGGCCTAAGTCCTGAGGGCTACACCTTC.

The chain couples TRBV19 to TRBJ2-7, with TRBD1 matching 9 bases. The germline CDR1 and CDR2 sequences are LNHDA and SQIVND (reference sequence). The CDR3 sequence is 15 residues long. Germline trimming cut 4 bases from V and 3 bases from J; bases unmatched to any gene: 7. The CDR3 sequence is CASSTRQGEGYEQYF. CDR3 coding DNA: TGTGCCAGTAGTACACGACAGGGGGAAGGCTACGAGCAGTACTTC. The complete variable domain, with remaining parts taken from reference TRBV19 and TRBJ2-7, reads DGGITQSPKYLFRKEGQNVTLSCEQNLNHDAMYWYRQDPGQGLRLIYYSQIVNDFQKGDIAEGYSVSREKKESFPLTVTSAQKNPTAFYLCASSTRQGEGYEQYFGPGTRLTVT.

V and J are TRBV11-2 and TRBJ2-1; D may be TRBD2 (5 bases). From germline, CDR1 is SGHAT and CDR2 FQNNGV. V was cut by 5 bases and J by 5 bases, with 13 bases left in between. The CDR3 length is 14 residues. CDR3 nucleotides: TGTGCCAGCAGCCTTCAGCGGCTGAACAATGAGCAGTTCTTC. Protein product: CASSLQRLNNEQFF.

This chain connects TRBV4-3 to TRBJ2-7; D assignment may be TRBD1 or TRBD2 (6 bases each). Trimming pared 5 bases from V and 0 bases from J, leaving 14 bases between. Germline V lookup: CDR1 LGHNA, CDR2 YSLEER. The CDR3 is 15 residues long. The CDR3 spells CASSYGRGASYEQYF. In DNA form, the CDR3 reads TGCGCCAGCAGCTACGGAAGGGGGGCCTCCTACGAGCAGTACTTC.

CDR3 in DNA: TGTGCCTGGAGTGTACGGGGCCGGGAGGTCTACACCTTC. Encoded protein: CAWSVRGREVYTF. The chain links TRBV30 to TRBJ1-2, with a weak D call TRBD1 (5 bases). Between the trimmed V and J ends, which lost 0 bases and 10 bases, there was a span of 15 bases. Germline loops: CDR1 GTSNPN, CDR2 SVGIG (reference sequence). The CDR3 is made up of 13 amino acids.

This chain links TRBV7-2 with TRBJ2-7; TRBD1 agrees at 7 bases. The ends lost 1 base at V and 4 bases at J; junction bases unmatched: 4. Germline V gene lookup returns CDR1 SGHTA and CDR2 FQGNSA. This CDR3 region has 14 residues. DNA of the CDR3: TGTGCCAGCAGCTTAGGACAGGGCTGGTACGAGCAGTACTTC. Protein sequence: CASSLGQGWYEQYF.

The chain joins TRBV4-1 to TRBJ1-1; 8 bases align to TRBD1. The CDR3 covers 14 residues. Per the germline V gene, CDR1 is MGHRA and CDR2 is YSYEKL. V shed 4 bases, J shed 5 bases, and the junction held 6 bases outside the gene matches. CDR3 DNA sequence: TGCGCCAGCAGCCGCTCAGGGGGCTGGACTGAAGCTTTCTTT. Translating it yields CASSRSGGWTEAFF.

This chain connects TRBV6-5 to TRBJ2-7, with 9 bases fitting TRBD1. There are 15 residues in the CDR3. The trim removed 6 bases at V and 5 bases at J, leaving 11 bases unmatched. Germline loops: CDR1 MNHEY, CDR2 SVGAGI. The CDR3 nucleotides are TGTGCCAGCAGCGAGACCGGGACAGGGTCCCACGAGCAGTACTTC. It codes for CASSETGTGSHEQYF.

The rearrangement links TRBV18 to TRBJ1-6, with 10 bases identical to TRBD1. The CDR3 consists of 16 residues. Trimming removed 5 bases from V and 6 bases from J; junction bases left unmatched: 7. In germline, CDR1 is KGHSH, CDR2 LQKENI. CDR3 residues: CASSTGGQGINSPLHF. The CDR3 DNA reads TGTGCCAGCTCAACGGGGGGACAGGGGATTAATTCACCCCTCCACTTT.